This T cell receptor beta chain comes out of a study of tumor-infiltrating lymphocytes in localized non-small cell lung cancer. Looking at the study overall: Each patient gave resected tumor and non-adjacent uninvolved lung tissue.

Trimming left V 0 bases short and J 6 bases short, with 10 bases between. This CDR3 spans 14 amino acids. Germline CDR1 and CDR2: SGHRS and YFSETQ. Concerning this clone: The CDR3 end shows no conserved phenylalanine or tryptophan, and so a read error is likely.

Some clones are missing from TCRdb's copy, which holds only in-frame ones; the method was immunoSEQ multiplex PCR. The table lists roughly 9,000 clones, 78% of them singletons. Sequenced sample: lung tumor tissue. The chain carries TRBV5-1 and TRBJ2-4; D gene ambiguous. The source is a human donor with non-small cell lung cancer. The CDR3 reads CASSLGSDPNIQYI. DNA for the CDR3: TGCGCCAGCAGCTTGGGTTCAGATCCAAACATTCAGTACATC.